This T cell receptor (beta chain) was profiled in a study of identical twins. As concerns this clonotype: Its antigen is currently unknown.

Study-wide points: For out-of-frame alpha sequences shared by twins, low generation probability was in excess.

CDR3 length: 14 amino acids. J lost 4 bases, V lost 7 bases, and 7 bases had no gene match. Germline CDR1 is SQVTM and CDR2 is ANQGSEA. TCRdb re-analysed the 5' RACE reads in MiXCR, keeping a single row per CDR3 protein. The table has about 520,000 distinct CDR3 sequences, about 20% seen once. These records were also assigned to another study, of T cells expressing NK-cell markers. That work contributes: Seven of the eight sequenced donors were classified as HCMV-seropositive, and one was classified as seronegative. Among the experiments, several used an anti-gamma-delta TCR antibody to restrict sorting to alpha-beta TCR T cells.

The sample taken for sequencing was CD4+ T cells sorted from blood. This chain uses TRBV29-1 with TRBJ2-6; 7 bases agree with TRBD1. This clonotype originated in a woman under 30 in good health. CDR3 bases: TGCAGCGCCATTAGGGGGCCCGGGGCCAACGTCCTGACTTTC. Residues: CSAIRGPGANVLTF.